This T cell receptor (beta chain) was sequenced during a study of shared clonotypes between healthy human individuals. Study-wide context: The donor pool was made up of two women and three men aged 18 to 49. Each donor's CD4 naive and CD4 memory cells filled three plates apiece, CD8 naive two, and CD8 memory one.

The CDR3 is 15 amino acids. Looked up from germline, CDR1 is SGHDT and CDR2 is YYEEEE. Deletions cut 4 bases from V and 4 bases from J, with 17 bases between. Clones were read by immunoSEQ multiplex PCR, and TCRdb kept only the in-frame ones, dropping some. In the table there are about 2.4 million clones, just over 90% of which are singletons. The clonotype originates from a man between 18 and 35 years old in good health. The specimen sequenced was naive CD4+ T cells sorted from blood. Subset indicated: CD45RA+ positively selected. The chain is built from TRBV5-6 and TRBJ1-1; a weak D match, TRBD1 (6 bases). The CDR3 region is CASSPDTGLGTEAFF. The CDR3 DNA follows: TGTGCCAGCAGCCCCGACACAGGGTTGGGCACTGAAGCTTTCTTT.